This T cell receptor beta chain was identified during a study of patients and donors after allogeneic stem cell transplantation. TCRdb redid the calling of the RT-PCR reads with MiXCR, one entry per CDR3 protein. The data hold approximately 9,000 distinct CDR3 sequences, with roughly 4.3% observed a single time. V lost 0 bases to trimming and J lost 6 bases, with 15 bases between them. The CDR3 spans 16 residues. Germline values: CDR1 DFQATT, CDR2 SNEGSKA (reference sequence). This clonotype is labeled as medium-sized. This rearrangement joins TRBV20-1 to TRBJ1-6; D uncertain. The source is a human donor who was either an allogeneic HSCT recipient or a stem cell or donor lymphocyte infusion donor (not recorded which). It is not recorded whose cells these are; they may come from a transplant donor. Sequenced: blood, either unsorted or a sorted T cell fraction (not recorded which). The CDR3 DNA reads TGCAGTGCTAGAGATCCGGCGAGCGGAAGTAATTCACCCCTCCACTTT. Translation: CSARDPASGSNSPLHF.